This T cell receptor beta chain was captured by sequencing in a study of blood T cells in healthy people across ages. A sample-barcoded 5' primer and a J-beta primer mix were used in a second PCR of about 7 to 12 cycles. TCRdb reprocessed the 5' RACE reads with MiXCR, giving one entry per CDR3 protein. The sample holds about 800,000 distinct CDR3 sequences, roughly 25% seen once. This CDR3 is built from 13 residues. CDR1 is MDHEN, CDR2 SYDVKM, per germline. On this clonotype: The antigen remains undetermined. One end of the junction does not line up with germline, which may come from a read error.

Overall study results and limits: When set beside aged donors, long-lived donors presented more naive CD4+ cells and higher diversity.

The data were also submitted as part of a second study, on T cells of mothers and their children. As that report states: It was related mother-child pairs that showed slightly higher overlap than unrelated pairs, without reaching significance.

The sample consisted of blood. The chain employs TRBV28 and TRBJ2-4; 8 nucleotides line up with TRBD1. This sequence was found in a boy aged 5-17 years in good health. Written as DNA, the CDR3 is TGTGCCGGCAGGTGGGGACAGGAAAACATTCAGTACTTC. This translates into CAGRWGQENIQYF.